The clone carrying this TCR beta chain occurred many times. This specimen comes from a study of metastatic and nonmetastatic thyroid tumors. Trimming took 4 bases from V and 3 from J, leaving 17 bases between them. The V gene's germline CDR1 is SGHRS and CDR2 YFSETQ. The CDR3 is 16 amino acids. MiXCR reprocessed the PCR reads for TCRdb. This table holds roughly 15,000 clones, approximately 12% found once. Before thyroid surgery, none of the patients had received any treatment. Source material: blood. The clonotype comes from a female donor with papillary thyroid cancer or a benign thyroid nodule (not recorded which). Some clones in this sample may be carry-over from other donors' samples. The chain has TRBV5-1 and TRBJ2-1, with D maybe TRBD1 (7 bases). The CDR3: CASSRLSGGNYNEQFF. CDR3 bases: TGCGCCAGCAGCCGGCTCTCAGGGGGGAACTACAATGAGCAGTTCTTC.